This TCR beta chain emerged from a study of cytomegalovirus exposure and HLA in healthy donors. Study outcomes and limitations: In a later analysis, DRB1 alleles had the most associated TCRs; HLA-C alleles the fewest. TCR beta sequences reportedly predicted most subjects' HLA-A and HLA-B alleles accurately.

CDR1 is SGHTA, CDR2 FQGTGA, per germline. CDR3 size: 15 residues. Between the trimmed V and J ends, which lost 1 base and 5 bases, there was a span of 12 bases. Note on this clone: Antigen specificity is unknown.

The PCR used 60 Vbeta and 13 Jbeta primers. Generated by immunoSEQ multiplex PCR, the TCRdb table keeps only in-frame clones and is missing some. The repertoire includes about 180,000 clones, 70% to 75% of them detected once, and around 3% sits in the top ten. The material sequenced was PBMCs. This TCR was sampled from a male donor in good health and CMV-seronegative. The V call is TRBV7-3, the J call TRBJ2-1; possibly TRBD2 for D (6 bases). The CDR3 DNA is TGTGCCAGCAGCTTAAGAGAGCGGGCTGACAATGAGCAGTTCTTC. This sequence encodes CASSLRERADNEQFF.